Each of the 9 T cell receptor beta chains below was sequenced from the same sample in a study of T-cell memory formation after mild COVID-19. MiXCR was run by TCRdb on the 5' RACE reads, yielding one entry per CDR3 protein. The table lists just over 350,000 distinct CDR3 sequences, about an eighth of them singletons. Sequencing input: PBMCs or a T cell subset sorted from them (not recorded which). The source of these receptors is a man aged 18 to 30 who had mild COVID-19 (a few samples of this study predate the infection). Cell type and time point are not known.

J is TRBJ2-6 and V is TRBV7-2; 9 nucleotides match TRBD1. Germline lookup yields CDR1 SGHTA and CDR2 FQGNSA. V shed 5 bases, J shed 4 bases, and the junction held 6 bases outside the gene matches. The CDR3 has 16 amino acids. Here the CDR3 reads CASSGQGTFGANVLTF. The CDR3 DNA follows: TGTGCCAGCAGCGGACAGGGGACGTTCGGGGCCAACGTCCTGACTTTC.

This clonotype occurred a few times. The rearrangement links TRBV4-3 to TRBJ2-3, with TRBD2 matching over 7 bases. Germline trimming cut 1 base from V and 0 bases from J; bases unmatched to any gene: 7. CDR1 is LGHNA and CDR2 is YSLEER in the germline V gene. The CDR3 extends over 17 amino acids. CDR3 region: CASSQVLKRGSTDTQYF. The CDR3 DNA is TGCGCCAGCAGCCAAGTTTTGAAGCGGGGTAGCACAGATACGCAGTATTTT.

Only a few counts were recorded for this clonotype. V gene TRBV7-2 combines with J gene TRBJ2-5; weak D call: TRBD2 (5 bases). The CDR3 loop spans 14 amino acids. V lost 5 bases and J 4 bases, leaving 14 bases between the germline ends. The germline CDR1 and CDR2 sequences are SGHTA and FQGNSA. CDR3 residues: CASSPGWSIETQYF. The DNA of the CDR3 is TGTGCCAGCAGCCCGGGGTGGTCGATAGAGACCCAGTACTTC.

Only a few counts were recorded for this clonotype. The chain uses TRBV11-2 and TRBJ2-1, with D perhaps TRBD1 or TRBD2 (5 bases each). The CDR3 loop spans 16 amino acids. V shed 0 bases and J shed 6 bases, with 15 bases lying between them. Germline loops: CDR1 SGHAT, CDR2 FQNNGV. Here the CDR3 reads CASSLDPGRLSNEQFF. The CDR3 bases are TGTGCCAGCAGCTTAGATCCGGGACGCCTTTCCAATGAGCAGTTCTTC.

At least ten counts were recorded for this clonotype. CDR3 in amino acids: CASSLAANSYEQYV. The DNA for the CDR3 is TGTGCCAGCAGCTTAGCTGCTAACTCCTACGAGCAGTACGTC. The rearrangement joins TRBV11-2 to TRBJ2-7; D gene ambiguous. V was clipped by 1 base and J by 0 bases, with 7 bases between them. CDR3 length equals 14 residues. Per germline, CDR1 SGHAT and CDR2 FQNNGV.

The gene calls are TRBV5-1 and TRBJ2-2, with D perhaps matching TRBD1 (6 bases). The germline CDR1 and CDR2 sequences are SGHRS and YFSETQ. The length of the CDR3 is 14 residues. Trimming took off 4 bases at V and 6 bases at J, with 13 bases between the two ends. In DNA, the CDR3 is TGCGCCAGCAGCCCGGGACATGGGTCCGGGGAGCTGTTTTTT. Residues: CASSPGHGSGELFF.

The chain is built from TRBV7-9 and TRBJ1-3; D might be TRBD1 (5 bases). The V end was cut by 2 bases, the J end by 8 bases, with 19 bases between. Germline CDR1 and CDR2: SEHNR and FQNEAQ (reference sequence). CDR3 size: 16 residues. The CDR3, as DNA: TGTGCCAGCAGCTTAACCCCGGGGCAGGCGGTGCACACCATATATTTT. Amino acid sequence: CASSLTPGQAVHTIYF.

The chain links TRBV6-2 or TRBV6-3 to TRBJ2-3; D gene uncertain. CDR1 and CDR2 (germline): MNHEY, SVGEGT. The CDR3 is 16 residues long. Deletions cut 2 bases from V and 2 bases from J, with 14 bases between. The CDR3: CASSYPDDINTDTQYF. DNA for the CDR3: TGTGCCAGCAGTTACCCGGACGACATAAACACAGATACGCAGTATTTT.

This clonotype came up many times. The CDR3 bases are TGTGCCAGCAGCCTCCGACTAGCGGGGGACCAAGAGACCCAGTACTTC. Protein: CASSLRLAGDQETQYF. The V gene is TRBV9, the J gene TRBJ2-5, with 12 bases that match TRBD2. The V and J ends lost 4 bases and 0 bases, in that order; junction bases with no gene match: 4. There are 16 residues in the CDR3. Germline V gene data show CDR1 as SGDLS and CDR2 as YYNGEE.